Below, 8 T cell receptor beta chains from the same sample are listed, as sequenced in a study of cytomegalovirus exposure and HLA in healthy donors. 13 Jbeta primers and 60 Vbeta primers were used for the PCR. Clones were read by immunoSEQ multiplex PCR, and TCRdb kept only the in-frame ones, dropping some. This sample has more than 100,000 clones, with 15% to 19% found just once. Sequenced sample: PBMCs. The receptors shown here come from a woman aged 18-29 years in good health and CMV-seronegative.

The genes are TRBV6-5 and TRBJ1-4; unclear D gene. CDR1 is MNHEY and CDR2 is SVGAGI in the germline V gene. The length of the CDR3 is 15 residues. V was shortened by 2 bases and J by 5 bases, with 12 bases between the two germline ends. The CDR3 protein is CASSYTRNANEKLFF. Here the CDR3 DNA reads TGTGCCAGCAGTTACACCCGAAACGCGAATGAAAAACTGTTTTTT.

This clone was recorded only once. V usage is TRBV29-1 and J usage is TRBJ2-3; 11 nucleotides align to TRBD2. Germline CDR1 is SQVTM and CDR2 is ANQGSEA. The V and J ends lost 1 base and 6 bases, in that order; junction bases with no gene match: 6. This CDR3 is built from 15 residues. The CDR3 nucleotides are TGCAGCGTTGAAGGCGTAGCGGGAGGGCCGGATACGCAGTATTTT. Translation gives CSVEGVAGGPDTQYF.

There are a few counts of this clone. The CDR3 DNA sequence: TGCGCCAGCAGCCAAAGCACCGGGACAGGGTACGAAAAACTGTTTTTT. Encoded protein: CASSQSTGTGYEKLFF. The chain recombines TRBV4-3 with TRBJ1-4; 9 nucleotides align to TRBD1. CDR1 is LGHNA and CDR2 is YSLEER in the germline V gene. The J segment lost 8 bases and the V segment lost 2 bases, leaving 9 bases of the junction unmatched. This CDR3 comprises 16 residues.

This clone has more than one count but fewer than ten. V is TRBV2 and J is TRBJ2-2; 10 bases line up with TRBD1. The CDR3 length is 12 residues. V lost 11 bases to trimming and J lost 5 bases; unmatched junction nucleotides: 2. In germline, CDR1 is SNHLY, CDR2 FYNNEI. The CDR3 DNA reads TGTGCCGGGGGACAGGGGACCGGGGAGCTGTTTTTT. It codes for CAGGQGTGELFF.

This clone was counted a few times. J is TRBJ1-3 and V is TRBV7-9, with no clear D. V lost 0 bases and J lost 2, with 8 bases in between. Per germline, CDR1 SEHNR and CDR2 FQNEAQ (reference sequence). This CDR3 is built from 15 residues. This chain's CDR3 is CASSLASQTGNTIYF. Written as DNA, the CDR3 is TGTGCCAGCAGCTTAGCGTCCCAAACTGGAAACACCATATATTTT.

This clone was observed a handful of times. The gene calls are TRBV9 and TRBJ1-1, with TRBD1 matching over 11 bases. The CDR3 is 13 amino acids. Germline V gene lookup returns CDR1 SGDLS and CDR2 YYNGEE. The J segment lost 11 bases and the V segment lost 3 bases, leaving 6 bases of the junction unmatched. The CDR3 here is CASSGGQGAVAFF. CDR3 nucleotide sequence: TGTGCCAGCAGCGGCGGACAGGGGGCGGTGGCTTTCTTT.

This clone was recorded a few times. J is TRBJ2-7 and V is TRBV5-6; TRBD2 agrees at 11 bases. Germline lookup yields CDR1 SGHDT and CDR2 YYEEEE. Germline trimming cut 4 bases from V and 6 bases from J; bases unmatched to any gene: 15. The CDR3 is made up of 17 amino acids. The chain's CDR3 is CASSLRLAGRGVSEQYF. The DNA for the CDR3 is TGTGCCAGCAGCCTTAGACTAGCGGGAAGAGGGGTTAGCGAGCAGTACTTC.

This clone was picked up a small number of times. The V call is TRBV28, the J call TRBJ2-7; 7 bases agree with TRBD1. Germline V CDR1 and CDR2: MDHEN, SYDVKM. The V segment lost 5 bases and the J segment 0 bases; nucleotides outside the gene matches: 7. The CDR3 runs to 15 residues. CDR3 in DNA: TGTGCCAGCAGTCTACCGGGACAGAACTCCTACGAGCAGTACTTC. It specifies CASSLPGQNSYEQYF.